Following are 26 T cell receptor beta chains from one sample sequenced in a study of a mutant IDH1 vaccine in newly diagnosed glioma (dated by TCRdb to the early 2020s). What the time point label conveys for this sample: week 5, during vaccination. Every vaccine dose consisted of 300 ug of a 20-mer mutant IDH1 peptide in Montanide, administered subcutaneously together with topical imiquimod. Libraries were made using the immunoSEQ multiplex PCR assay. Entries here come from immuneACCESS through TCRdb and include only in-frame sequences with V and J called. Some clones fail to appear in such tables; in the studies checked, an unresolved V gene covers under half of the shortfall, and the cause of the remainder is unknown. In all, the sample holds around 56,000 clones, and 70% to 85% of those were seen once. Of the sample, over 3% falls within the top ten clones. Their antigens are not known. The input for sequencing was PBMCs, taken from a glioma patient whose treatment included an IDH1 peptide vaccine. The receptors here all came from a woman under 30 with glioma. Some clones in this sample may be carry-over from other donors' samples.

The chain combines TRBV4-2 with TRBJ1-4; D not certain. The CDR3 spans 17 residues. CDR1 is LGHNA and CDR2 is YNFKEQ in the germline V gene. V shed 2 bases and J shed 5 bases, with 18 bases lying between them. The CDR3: CASSQPPHAGGNEKLFF. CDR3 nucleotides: TGTGCCAGCAGCCAACCTCCTCACGCGGGCGGAAATGAAAAACTGTTTTTT.

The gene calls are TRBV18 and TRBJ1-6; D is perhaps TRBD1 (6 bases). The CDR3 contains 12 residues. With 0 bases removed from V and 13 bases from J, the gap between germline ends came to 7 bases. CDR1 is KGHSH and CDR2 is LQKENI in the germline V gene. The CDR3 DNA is TGTGCCAGCTCACCACCAAGGGGGCCCCTCCACTTT. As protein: CASSPPRGPLHF.

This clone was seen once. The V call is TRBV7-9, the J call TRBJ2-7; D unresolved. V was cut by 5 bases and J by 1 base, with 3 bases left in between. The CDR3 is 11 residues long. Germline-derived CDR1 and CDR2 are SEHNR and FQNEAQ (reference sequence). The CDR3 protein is CASSNSYEQYF. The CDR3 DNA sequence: TGTGCCAGCAGCAATTCCTACGAGCAGTACTTC.

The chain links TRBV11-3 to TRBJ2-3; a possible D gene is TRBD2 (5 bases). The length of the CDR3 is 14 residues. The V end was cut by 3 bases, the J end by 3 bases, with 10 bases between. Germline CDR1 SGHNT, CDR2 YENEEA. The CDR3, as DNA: TGTGCCAGCAGCTTCGACGGGGATACAGATACGCAGTATTTT. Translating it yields CASSFDGDTDTQYF.

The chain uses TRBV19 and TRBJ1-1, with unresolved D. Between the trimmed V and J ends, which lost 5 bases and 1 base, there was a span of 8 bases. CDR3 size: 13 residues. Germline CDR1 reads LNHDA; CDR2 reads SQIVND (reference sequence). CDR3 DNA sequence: TGTGCCAGTAGTCTAGTGGAGAACACTGAAGCTTTCTTT. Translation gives CASSLVENTEAFF.

The CDR3 region is CASSPDIGETQYF. CDR3 DNA sequence: TGTGCCAGCAGCCCGGATATCGGCGAGACCCAGTACTTC. This chain uses TRBV5-8 with TRBJ2-5; D is undetermined. CDR1 is SGHTS, CDR2 YDEGEE, per germline. Trimming shortened V by 4 bases and J by 5 bases, and 12 bases separated the two germline ends. CDR3 size: 13 residues. Combining the CDR3 with reference TRBV5-8 and TRBJ2-5 gives the whole variable domain EAGVTQSPTHLIKTRGQQATLRCSPISGHTSVYWYQQALGLGLQFLLWYDEGEERNRGNFPPRFSGRQFPNYSSELNVNALELEDSALYLCASSPDIGETQYFGPGTRLLVL.

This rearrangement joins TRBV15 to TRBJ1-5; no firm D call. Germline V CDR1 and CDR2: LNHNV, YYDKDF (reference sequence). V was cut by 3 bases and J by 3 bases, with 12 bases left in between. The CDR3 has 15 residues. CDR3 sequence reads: CATSRSDGPNQPQHF. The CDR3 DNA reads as TGTGCCACCAGCAGGTCAGACGGACCCAATCAGCCCCAGCATTTT.

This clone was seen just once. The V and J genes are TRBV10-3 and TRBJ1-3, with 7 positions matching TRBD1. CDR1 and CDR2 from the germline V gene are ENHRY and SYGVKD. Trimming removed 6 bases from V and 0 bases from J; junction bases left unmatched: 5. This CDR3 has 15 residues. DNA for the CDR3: TGTGCCATCAGACGGGGACAGAACTCTGGAAACACCATATATTTT. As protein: CAIRRGQNSGNTIYF.

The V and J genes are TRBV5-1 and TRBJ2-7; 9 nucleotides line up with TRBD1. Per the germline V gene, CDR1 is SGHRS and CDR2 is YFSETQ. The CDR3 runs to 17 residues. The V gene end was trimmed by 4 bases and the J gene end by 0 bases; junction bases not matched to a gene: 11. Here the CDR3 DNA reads TGCGCCAGCAGCCTTGGAATCCGGGACAGGGTCTCCTACGAGCAGTACTTC. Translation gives CASSLGIRDRVSYEQYF.

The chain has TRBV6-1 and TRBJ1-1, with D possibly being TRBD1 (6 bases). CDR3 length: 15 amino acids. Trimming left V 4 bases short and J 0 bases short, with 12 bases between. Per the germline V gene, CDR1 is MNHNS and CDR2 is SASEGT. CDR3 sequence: CASSGLRDMNTEAFF. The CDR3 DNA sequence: TGTGCCAGCAGTGGCCTTAGGGACATGAACACTGAAGCTTTCTTT.

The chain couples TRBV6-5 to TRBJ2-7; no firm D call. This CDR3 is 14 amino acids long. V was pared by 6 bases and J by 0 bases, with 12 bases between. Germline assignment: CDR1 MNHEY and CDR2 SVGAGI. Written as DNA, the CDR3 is TGTGCCAGCAGCCGTTACGATCCCTCCTACGAGCAGTACTTC. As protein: CASSRYDPSYEQYF.

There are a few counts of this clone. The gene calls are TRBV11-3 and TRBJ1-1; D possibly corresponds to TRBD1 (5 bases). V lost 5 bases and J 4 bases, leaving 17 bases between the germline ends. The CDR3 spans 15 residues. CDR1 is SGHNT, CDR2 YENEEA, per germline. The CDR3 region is CASSLREGLGTEAFF. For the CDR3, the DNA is TGTGCCAGCAGCCTACGGGAGGGGCTGGGCACTGAAGCTTTCTTT.

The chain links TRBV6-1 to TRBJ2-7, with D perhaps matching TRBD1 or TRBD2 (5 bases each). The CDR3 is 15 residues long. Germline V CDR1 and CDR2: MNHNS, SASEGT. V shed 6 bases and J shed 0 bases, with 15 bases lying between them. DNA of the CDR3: TGTGCCAGCAGGATTCGGGACGGACCCTCCTACGAGCAGTACTTC. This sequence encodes CASRIRDGPSYEQYF.

CDR3: CASSDQLRWGRETQYF. As DNA, the CDR3 is TGTGCCAGCAGCGACCAGTTACGGTGGGGGCGAGAGACCCAGTACTTC. The chain links TRBV11-2 to TRBJ2-5; TRBD1 might be the D (6 bases). Trimming shortened V by 5 bases and J by 4 bases, and 20 bases separated the two germline ends. This CDR3 region has 16 residues. The germline V gene encodes CDR1 SGHAT and CDR2 FQNNGV.

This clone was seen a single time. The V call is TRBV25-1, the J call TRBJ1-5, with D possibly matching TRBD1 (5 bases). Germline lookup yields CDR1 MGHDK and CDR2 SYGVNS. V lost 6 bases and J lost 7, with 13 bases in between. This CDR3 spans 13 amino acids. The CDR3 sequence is CASSRQGGQPQHF. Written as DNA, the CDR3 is TGTGCCAGCAGCAGGCAGGGTGGCCAGCCCCAGCATTTT.

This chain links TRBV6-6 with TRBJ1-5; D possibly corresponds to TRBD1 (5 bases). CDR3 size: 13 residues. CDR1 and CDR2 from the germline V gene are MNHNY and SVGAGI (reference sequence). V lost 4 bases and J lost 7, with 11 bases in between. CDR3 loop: CASSLQGGQPQHF. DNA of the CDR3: TGTGCCAGCAGTTTGCAGGGTGGGCAGCCCCAGCATTTT.

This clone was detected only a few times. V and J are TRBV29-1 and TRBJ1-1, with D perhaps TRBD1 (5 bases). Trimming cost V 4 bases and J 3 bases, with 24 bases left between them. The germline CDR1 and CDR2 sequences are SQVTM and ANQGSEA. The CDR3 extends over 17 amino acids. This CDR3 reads CSVVIGIWAGDHTEAFF. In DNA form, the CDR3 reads TGCAGCGTTGTCATTGGTATCTGGGCGGGGGACCACACTGAAGCTTTCTTT.

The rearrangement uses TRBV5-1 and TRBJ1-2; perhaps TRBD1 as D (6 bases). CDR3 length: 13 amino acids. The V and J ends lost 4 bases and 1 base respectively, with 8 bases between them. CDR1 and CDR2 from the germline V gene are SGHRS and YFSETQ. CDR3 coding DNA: TGCGCCAGCAGCGGGACAATTAACTATGGCTACACCTTC. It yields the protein CASSGTINYGYTF.

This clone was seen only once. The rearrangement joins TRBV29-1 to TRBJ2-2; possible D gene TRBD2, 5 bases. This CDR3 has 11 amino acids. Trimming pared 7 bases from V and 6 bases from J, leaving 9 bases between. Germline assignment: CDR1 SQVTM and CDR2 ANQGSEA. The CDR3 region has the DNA TGCAGCGGCGCTAGCCCCGGGGAGCTGTTTTTT. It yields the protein CSGASPGELFF.

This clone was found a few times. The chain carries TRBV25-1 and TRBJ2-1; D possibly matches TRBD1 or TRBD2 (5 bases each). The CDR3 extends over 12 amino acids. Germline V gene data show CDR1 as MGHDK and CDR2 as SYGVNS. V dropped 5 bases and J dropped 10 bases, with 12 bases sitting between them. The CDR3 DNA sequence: TGTGCCAGCAGTCTGGGGGAGCGAGAGCAGTTCTTC. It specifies CASSLGEREQFF. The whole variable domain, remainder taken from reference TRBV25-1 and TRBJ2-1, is EADIYQTPRYLVIGTGKKITLECSQTMGHDKMYWYQQDPGMELHLIHYSYGVNSTEKGDLSSESTVSRIRTEHFPLTLESARPSHTSQYLCASSLGEREQFFGPGTRLTVL.

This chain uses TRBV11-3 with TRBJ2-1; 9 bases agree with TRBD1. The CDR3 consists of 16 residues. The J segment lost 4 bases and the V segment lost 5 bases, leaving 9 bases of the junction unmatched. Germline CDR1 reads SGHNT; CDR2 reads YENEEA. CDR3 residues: CASSRAGTGIYNEQFF. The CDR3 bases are TGTGCCAGCAGCCGAGCAGGGACAGGGATTTACAATGAGCAGTTCTTC.

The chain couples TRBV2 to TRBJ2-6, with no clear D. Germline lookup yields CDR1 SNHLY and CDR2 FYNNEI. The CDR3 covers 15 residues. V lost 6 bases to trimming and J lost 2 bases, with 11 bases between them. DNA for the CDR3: TGTGCCAGCAGGGCCCTCTTAACTGGGGCCAACGTCCTGACTTTC. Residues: CASRALLTGANVLTF.

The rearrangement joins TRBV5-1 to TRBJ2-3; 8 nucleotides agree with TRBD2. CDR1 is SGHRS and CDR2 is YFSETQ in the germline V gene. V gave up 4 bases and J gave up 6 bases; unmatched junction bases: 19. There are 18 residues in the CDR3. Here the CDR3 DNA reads TGCGCCAGCAGCAACCCCCGGTCGGCGGGAGGATATGGGGATACGCAGTATTTT. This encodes CASSNPRSAGGYGDTQYF.

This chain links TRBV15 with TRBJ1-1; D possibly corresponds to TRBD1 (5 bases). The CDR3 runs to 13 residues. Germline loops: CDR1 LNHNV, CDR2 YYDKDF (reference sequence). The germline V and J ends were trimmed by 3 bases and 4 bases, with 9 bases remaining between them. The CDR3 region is CATSSTGGTEAFF. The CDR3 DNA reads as TGTGCCACCAGCAGCACTGGGGGCACTGAAGCTTTCTTT.

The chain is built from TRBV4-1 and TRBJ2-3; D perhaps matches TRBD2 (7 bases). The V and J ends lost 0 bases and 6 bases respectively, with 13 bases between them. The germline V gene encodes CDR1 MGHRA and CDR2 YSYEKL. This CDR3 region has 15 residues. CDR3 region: CASSQDGRGEDTQYF. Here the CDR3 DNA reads TGCGCCAGCAGCCAAGATGGGAGGGGGGAGGATACGCAGTATTTT.

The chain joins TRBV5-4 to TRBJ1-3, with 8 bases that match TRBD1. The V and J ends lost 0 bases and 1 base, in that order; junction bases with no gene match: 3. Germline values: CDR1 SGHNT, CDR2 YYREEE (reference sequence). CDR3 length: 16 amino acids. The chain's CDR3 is CASSLDRGSSGNTIYF. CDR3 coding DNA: TGTGCCAGCAGCTTGGACAGGGGGAGTTCTGGAAACACCATATATTTT.